The 17 T cell receptor beta chains below come from one sample, sequenced in a study of blood T cell repertoires in COVID-19. Here immunoSEQ multiplex PCR was the method, and the copy in TCRdb shows in-frame clones only, minus some. The profile shows tens of thousands of clones, 90% of them singletons. Sequenced: peripheral blood. These receptors originate from a man aged 45 to 65 with COVID-19, enrolled during active disease.

This clone occurred once. The chain couples TRBV12-3 or TRBV12-4 to TRBJ1-1, with D possibly TRBD1 on 5 matching bases. Trimming removed 5 bases at V and 1 base at J, with 8 bases between. The CDR3 loop spans 13 amino acids. The CDR3 loop is CASSPTGNTEAFF. For the CDR3, the DNA is TGTGCCAGCAGTCCTACAGGGAACACTGAAGCTTTCTTT.

V is TRBV28 and J is TRBJ1-2; 11 bases map to TRBD1. Germline values: CDR1 MDHEN, CDR2 SYDVKM. CDR3 length: 16 residues. The V segment lost 5 bases and the J segment 5 bases; nucleotides outside the gene matches: 10. Written as DNA, the CDR3 is TGTGCCAGCAGTGCTCTCCGGACAGGGGGCGTTTATGGCTACACCTTC. Its protein product is CASSALRTGGVYGYTF.

The rearrangement uses TRBV4-1 and TRBJ1-2; 8 bases match TRBD1. The CDR3 has 14 amino acids. CDR1 is MGHRA and CDR2 is YSYEKL in the germline V gene. The J segment lost 5 bases and the V segment lost 3 bases, leaving 5 bases of the junction unmatched. The DNA of the CDR3 is TGCGCCAGCAGCCAGCAGGGGGCTCCGTATGGCTACACCTTC. Its translation is CASSQQGAPYGYTF.

The J gene is TRBJ2-7, the V gene TRBV12-3 or TRBV12-4; the D is unclear. Between the trimmed V and J ends, which lost 3 bases and 3 bases, there was a span of 9 bases. The CDR3 length is 13 residues. The CDR3 bases are TGTGCCAGCAGTTTGAAGAACTACTACGAGCAGTACTTC. This translates into CASSLKNYYEQYF.

V is TRBV5-1 and J is TRBJ2-7, with TRBD2 matching 7 bases. The CDR3 extends over 14 amino acids. Germline V gene data show CDR1 as SGHRS and CDR2 as YFSETQ. With 4 bases clipped from V and 4 bases from J, the junction kept 8 bases outside the gene matches. The CDR3 nucleotides are TGCGCCAGCAGCGAGGAGGGAGGGCCGTACGAGCAGTACTTC. This sequence encodes CASSEEGGPYEQYF.

The gene calls are TRBV11-2 and TRBJ2-7; tentative D call: TRBD2 (5 bases). The ends were cut back, 6 bases at V and 5 bases at J, with 11 bases in the middle. Germline CDR1 reads SGHAT; CDR2 reads FQNNGV. This CDR3 has 12 amino acids. CDR3 in amino acids: CASSLVGDEQYF. In DNA, the CDR3 is TGTGCCAGCAGTCTAGTCGGGGACGAGCAGTACTTC.

The chain combines TRBV5-4 with TRBJ2-7; D perhaps matches TRBD2 (6 bases). Trimming cost V 0 bases and J 0 bases, with 7 bases left between them. Germline CDR1 reads SGHNT; CDR2 reads YYREEE (reference sequence). The CDR3 contains 14 residues. CDR3 sequence reads: CASSLGTNSYEQYF. Written as DNA, the CDR3 is TGTGCCAGCAGCTTGGGGACTAACTCCTACGAGCAGTACTTC.

V is TRBV19 and J is TRBJ1-5; 9 bases fit TRBD1. Trimming at V came to 4 bases and at J to 9 bases, leaving 10 bases not matched to a gene. The CDR3 consists of 15 residues. CDR1 and CDR2 (germline): LNHDA, SQIVND (reference sequence). The CDR3 is CASSKGQGEGLPQHF. The CDR3, as DNA: TGTGCCAGTAGTAAGGGACAGGGTGAGGGCCTGCCCCAGCATTTT. Drawing the rest from reference TRBV19 and TRBJ1-5, the complete variable domain is DGGITQSPKYLFRKEGQNVTLSCEQNLNHDAMYWYRQDPGQGLRLIYYSQIVNDFQKGDIAEGYSVSREKKESFPLTVTSAQKNPTAFYLCASSKGQGEGLPQHFGDGTRLSIL.

The chain links TRBV27 to TRBJ1-5; TRBD1 matches at 7 bases. In germline, CDR1 is MNHEY, CDR2 SMNVEV (reference sequence). This CDR3 region has 15 residues. The ends lost 5 bases at V and 5 bases at J; junction bases unmatched: 9. In DNA form, the CDR3 reads TGTGCCAGCAGTCAGCAGGGGGTACTTCATCAGCCCCAGCATTTT. It codes for CASSQQGVLHQPQHF.

This clone was counted once. Other DNA sequences in the sample encode the same CDR3. This chain links TRBV28 with TRBJ2-7, with a weak D call TRBD2 (5 bases). Deletions cut 5 bases from V and 1 base from J, with 15 bases between. Germline assignment: CDR1 MDHEN and CDR2 SYDVKM. The CDR3 is made up of 15 amino acids. DNA for the CDR3: TGTGCCAGCAGTCCTCCGGGGATTACTTCCTACGAGCAGTACTTC. Its protein product is CASSPPGITSYEQYF.

This chain connects TRBV20-1 to TRBJ1-2; D is possibly TRBD1 (5 bases). Deletions cut 3 bases from V and 8 bases from J, with 16 bases between. Germline V lookup: CDR1 DFQATT, CDR2 SNEGSKA (reference sequence). The CDR3 covers 13 residues. CDR3 sequence (DNA): TGCAGTGCTAGTGGTAACAGGTTGGGCGGCTACACCTTC. Translation gives CSASGNRLGGYTF.

The rearrangement uses TRBV9 and TRBJ1-2; 7 bases fit TRBD1. Trimming cost V 6 bases and J 7 bases; bases outside gene matches: 9. The CDR3 has 13 residues. CDR1 is SGDLS, CDR2 YYNGEE, per germline. CDR3 bases: TGTGCCAGCAAGGGCCAGGGGGTATTTGGCTACACCTTC. This translates into CASKGQGVFGYTF.

This clone came up once. The DNA of the CDR3 is TGTGCCAGCAGTTTAGTGGACAGCTTGAACACTGAAGCTTTCTTT. The encoded protein is CASSLVDSLNTEAFF. The chain combines TRBV28 with TRBJ1-1, with a weak D call TRBD1 (6 bases). The V end lost 2 bases, the J end lost 0 bases, and 10 bases lay between the germline ends. The CDR3 consists of 15 residues. Germline V CDR1 and CDR2: MDHEN, SYDVKM.

This clone occurred once. This rearrangement joins TRBV29-1 to TRBJ1-1; 7 bases line up with TRBD1. Unmatched junction bases numbered 7, after V lost 4 bases and J lost 5 bases. Germline-derived CDR1 and CDR2 are SQVTM and ANQGSEA. This CDR3 is 13 amino acids long. The CDR3 here is CSVGQGDGTEAFF. CDR3 DNA sequence: TGCAGCGTTGGGCAGGGGGACGGAACTGAAGCTTTCTTT. Looking up the rest from reference TRBV29-1 and TRBJ1-1 gives the full variable domain: SAVISQKPSRDICQRGTSLTIQCQVDSQVTMMFWYRQQPGQSLTLIATANQGSEATYESGFVIDKFPISRPNLTFSTLTVSNMSPEDSSIYLCSVGQGDGTEAFFGQGTRLTVV.

The genes are TRBV19 and TRBJ2-1; TRBD2 matches at 10 bases. The CDR3 is 16 residues long. CDR1 and CDR2 (germline): LNHDA, SQIVND (reference sequence). Losses at the gene ends were 3 bases for V and 8 bases for J; bases not matched to a gene: 10. CDR3 loop: CASSIQAGGRRYEQFF. CDR3 nucleotide sequence: TGTGCCAGTAGTATTCAAGCGGGAGGGAGGAGGTATGAGCAGTTCTTC.

The CDR3, as DNA: TGTGCCAGCACCCTCCTAGCGGGAACTGCCTACGAGCAGTACTTC. This gives the protein CASTLLAGTAYEQYF. V usage is TRBV7-2 and J usage is TRBJ2-7, with 9 nucleotides matching TRBD2. This CDR3 comprises 15 residues. Trimming took 7 bases from V and 2 from J; bases not matched to a gene: 9. Germline V CDR1 and CDR2: SGHTA, FQGNSA. Using reference TRBV7-2 and TRBJ2-7 for the parts outside the CDR3, the full variable domain is GAGVSQSPSNKVTEKGKDVELRCDPISGHTALYWYRQSLGQGLEFLIYFQGNSAPDKSGLPSDRFSAERTGGSVSTLTIQRTQQEDSAVYLCASTLLAGTAYEQYFGPGTRLTVT.

The CDR3 DNA is TGTGCCTGGAAGGGGGTAGGCACAGATACGCAGTATTTT. Translation gives CAWKGVGTDTQYF. The chain recombines TRBV30 with TRBJ2-3, with D possibly TRBD1 on 6 matching bases. The V gene's germline CDR1 is GTSNPN and CDR2 SVGIG (reference sequence). The V and J ends lost 4 bases and 1 base respectively, with 9 bases between them. The CDR3 spans 13 residues.